The clone carrying this T cell receptor (beta chain) appeared many times. TCRdb ran MiXCR on the 5' RACE reads and lists one entry per CDR3 protein. This table holds tens of thousands of distinct CDR3 sequences, 4% to 6% found once. The ends lost 1 base at V and 2 bases at J; junction bases unmatched: 7. Germline CDR1 is SEHNR and CDR2 is FQNEAQ (reference sequence). The CDR3 contains 18 residues. The data are from a study of neurological immune-mediated disorders. Sequenced: PBMCs. This sequence originates from a man in his late teens or twenties with multiple sclerosis. The chain employs TRBV7-9 and TRBJ2-6; 8 nucleotides match TRBD2. CDR3 sequence: CASSLESGGPAGANVLTF. CDR3 coding DNA: TGTGCCAGCAGCTTAGAGTCGGGAGGGCCTGCTGGGGCCAACGTCCTGACTTTC.